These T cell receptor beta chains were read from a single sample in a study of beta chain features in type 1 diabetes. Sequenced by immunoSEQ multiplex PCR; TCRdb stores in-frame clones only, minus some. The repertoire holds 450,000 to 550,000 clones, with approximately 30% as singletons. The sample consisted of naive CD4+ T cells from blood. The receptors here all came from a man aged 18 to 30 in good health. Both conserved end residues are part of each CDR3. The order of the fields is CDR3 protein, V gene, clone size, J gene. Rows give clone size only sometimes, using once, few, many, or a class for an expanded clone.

CASSQDKSRHEQFF TRBV4-3 few TRBJ2-1
CASSVVGTPEETQYF TRBV9 few TRBJ2-5
CAWLRQGFTGELFF TRBV30 few TRBJ2-2
CASSLTGGTQSEQYF TRBV7-3 NA TRBJ2-7
CASSQVVGEKLFF TRBV4-1 few TRBJ1-4
CASSGQGYADTQYF TRBV25-1 NA TRBJ2-3
CASSAQGEEQYF TRBV28 NA TRBJ2-7
CASSLLARETQYF TRBV4-1 once TRBJ2-5
CASSLGAAYEQYF TRBV28 NA TRBJ2-7
CASSQAGGTDTQYF TRBV27 NA TRBJ2-3
CASSYSQGFYNEQFF TRBV6-6 few TRBJ2-1
CASSKDERVSTEAFF TRBV21-1 NA TRBJ1-1
CASSQGGTGGEKLFF TRBV4-1 NA TRBJ1-4
CASSYSGSQETQYF TRBV6-6 NA TRBJ2-5
CATRVAREVYNEQFF TRBV15 few TRBJ2-1
CSVERGTNYGYTF TRBV29-1 NA TRBJ1-2
CATSRRQQLNTEAFF TRBV15 NA TRBJ1-1
CSVRGGVDTEAFF TRBV29-1 NA TRBJ1-1
CASSLVRGIGNEQFF TRBV11-2 NA TRBJ2-1
CASSYGLAEGTDTQYF TRBV6-6 NA TRBJ2-3
CATTTGTGSSGGYTF TRBV10-3 NA TRBJ1-2
CAWSQSTDTQYF TRBV30 few TRBJ2-3
CATPGLAGGLYNEQFF TRBV30 NA TRBJ2-1
CASSLVSTESAYEQYF TRBV11-1 few TRBJ2-7
CASSVGTGEKLFF TRBV7-9 few TRBJ1-4
CASSTRGTGRQETQYF TRBV28 few TRBJ2-5
CAWSVSGGNTIYF TRBV30 NA TRBJ1-3
CASSLNRSPAGELFF TRBV7-9 NA TRBJ2-2
CASITGQGSAEQYF TRBV2 few TRBJ2-5
CASSLGGGWYYEQYF TRBV11-2 NA TRBJ2-7
CSVKWGGGSTDTQYF TRBV29-1 few TRBJ2-3
CASSSTAGPLYF TRBV7-6 few TRBJ1-3
CASSLVGRSSTDTQYF TRBV7-6 few TRBJ2-3
CASSLEGLLDTQYF TRBV7-7 few TRBJ2-3
CASSPALAGEAYEQYF TRBV4-1 few TRBJ2-7
CASRRTGGSYEQYF TRBV5-1 few TRBJ2-7
CASSSFSGTDTQYF TRBV5-6 NA TRBJ2-3
CASRPAGSAYEQYF TRBV6-5 few TRBJ2-7
CASSVAPGLAGVGDYEQYF TRBV9 NA TRBJ2-7
CASSLGAGAKNIQYF TRBV7-9 few TRBJ2-4
CAISGTAADTQYF TRBV10-3 NA TRBJ2-3
CASSPPARAAQYF TRBV7-2 NA TRBJ2-3
CASSLVGGRAADTQYF TRBV11-2 NA TRBJ2-3
CASSPRTSSSYNEQFF TRBV7-2 NA TRBJ2-1
CAWSMLGLAGGWQFF TRBV30 few TRBJ2-1
CASKDRPPYNEQFF TRBV28 few TRBJ2-1
CASSPGPIPTEAFF TRBV7-9 few TRBJ1-1
CASKLAGTNEQFF TRBV19 NA TRBJ2-1
CASSQGVGTGELFF TRBV4-2 NA TRBJ2-2
CAWSDSRGRANYGYTF TRBV30 NA TRBJ1-2
CAWSDREDQPQHF TRBV30 NA TRBJ1-5
CASSLEPRLEPQHF TRBV28 NA TRBJ1-5
CAWRFLLNTEAFF TRBV30 few TRBJ1-1
CAWSRGGRGYEQYF TRBV30 few TRBJ2-7
CASSLEGGETQYF TRBV5-1 NA TRBJ2-5
CSVDTLQETQYF TRBV29-1 NA TRBJ2-5
CASSPQGLAGIEQYF TRBV7-2 once TRBJ2-7